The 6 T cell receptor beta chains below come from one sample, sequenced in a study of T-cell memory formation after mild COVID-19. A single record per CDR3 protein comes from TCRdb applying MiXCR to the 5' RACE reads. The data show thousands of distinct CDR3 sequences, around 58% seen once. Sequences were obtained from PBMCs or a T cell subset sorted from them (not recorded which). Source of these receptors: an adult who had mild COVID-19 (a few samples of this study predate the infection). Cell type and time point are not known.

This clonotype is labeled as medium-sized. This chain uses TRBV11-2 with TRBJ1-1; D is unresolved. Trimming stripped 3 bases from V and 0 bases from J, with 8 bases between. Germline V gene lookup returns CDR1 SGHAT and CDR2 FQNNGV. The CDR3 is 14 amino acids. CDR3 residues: CASSFLEMNTEAFF. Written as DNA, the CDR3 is TGTGCCAGCAGCTTCTTAGAAATGAACACTGAAGCTTTCTTT. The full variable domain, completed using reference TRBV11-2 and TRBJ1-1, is EAGVAQSPRYKIIEKRQSVAFWCNPISGHATLYWYQQILGQGPKLLIQFQNNGVVDDSQLPKDRFSAERLKGVDSTLKIQPAKLEDSAVYLCASSFLEMNTEAFFGQGTRLTVV.

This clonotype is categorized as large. In DNA, the CDR3 is TGTGCCAGCAGTTTGGCCAATCCCCTGGGCGGCACAGATACGCAGTATTTT. Translation: CASSLANPLGGTDTQYF. The V and J genes are TRBV6-5 and TRBJ2-3; D gene uncertain. The V gene's germline CDR1 is MNHEY and CDR2 SVGAGI. The ends were cut back, 4 bases at V and 1 base at J, with 18 bases in the middle. This CDR3 contains 17 residues.

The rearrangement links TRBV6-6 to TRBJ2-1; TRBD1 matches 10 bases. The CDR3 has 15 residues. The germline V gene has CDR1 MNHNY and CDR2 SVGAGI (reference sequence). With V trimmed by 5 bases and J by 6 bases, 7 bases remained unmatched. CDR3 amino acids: CASSTRQGAGNEQFF. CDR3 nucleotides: TGTGCCAGCAGTACTCGACAGGGGGCTGGCAATGAGCAGTTCTTC.

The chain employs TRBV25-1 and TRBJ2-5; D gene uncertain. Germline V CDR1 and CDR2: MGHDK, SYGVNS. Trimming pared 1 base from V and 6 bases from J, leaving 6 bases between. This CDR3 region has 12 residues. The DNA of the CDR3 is TGTGCCAGCAGTGAATTGGGGAAGACCCAGTACTTC. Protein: CASSELGKTQYF.

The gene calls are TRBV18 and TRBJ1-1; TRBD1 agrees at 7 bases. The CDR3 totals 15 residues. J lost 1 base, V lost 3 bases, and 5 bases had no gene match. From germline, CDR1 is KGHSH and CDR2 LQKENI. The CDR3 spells CASSPEQGRNTEAFF. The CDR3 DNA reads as TGTGCCAGCTCACCCGAACAGGGGCGGAACACTGAAGCTTTCTTT.

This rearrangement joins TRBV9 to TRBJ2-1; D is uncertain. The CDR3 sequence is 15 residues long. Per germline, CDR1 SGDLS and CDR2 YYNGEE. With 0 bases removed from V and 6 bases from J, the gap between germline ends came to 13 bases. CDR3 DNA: TGTGCCAGCAGCGTAGTTGACTCATCAGGCAATGAGCAGTTCTTC. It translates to CASSVVDSSGNEQFF.